This TCR beta chain comes out of a study of T cells in Graves' hyperthyroidism and ophthalmopathy. Across the whole study: Peripheral blood collection took place at initial diagnosis, before any treatment.

The germline CDR1 and CDR2 sequences are MDHEN and SYDVKM. The CDR3 spans 14 residues. Trimming stripped 6 bases from V and 4 bases from J, with 12 bases between. Worth noting for this clonotype: Its target is unknown.

General observations from the study: Separating ophthalmopathy from stable hyperthyroidism was achieved by a 13 V-J model.

The investigators amplified TCR beta CDR3 regions from RNA transcripts. An initial round of RT-PCR targeting the TCR CDR3 relied on the HTBI primer set. TCRdb redid the calling of the multiplex PCR reads with MiXCR, one entry per CDR3 protein. Among about 640,000 distinct CDR3 sequences listed, more than 12% were seen once. This TCR was recovered from a woman between 45 and 65 years old with Graves' ophthalmopathy. Material for sequencing was blood. The chain combines TRBV28 with TRBJ1-4; perhaps TRBD1 as D (6 bases). CDR3 DNA: TGTGCCAGCAGAGACCAAGGGGGTAATGAAAAACTGTTTTTT. This translates into CASRDQGGNEKLFF.